These 3 T cell receptor beta chains were sequenced from one sample in a study of cytotoxic CD8 clonotypes in ibrutinib-treated CLL. Profiling relied on immunoSEQ multiplex PCR, and the TCRdb table lists in-frame clones only, not all of them. This sample has approximately 170,000 clones, with roughly 90% found just once. This specimen was PBMCs, taken at disease progression, from a patient treated with ibrutinib. The receptor set was obtained from a human donor with chronic lymphocytic leukemia.

The chain couples TRBV23-1 to TRBJ1-5; the match to TRBD1 covers 9 bases. TRBV23-1 is reported as an ORF; its role is uncertain. CDR3 size: 19 residues. Trimming removed 4 bases from V and 0 bases from J; junction bases left unmatched: 13. The CDR3 nucleotides read TGCGCCAGCAGTCCTACGAAGGCGGACAGGGGCTATAGCAATCAGCCCCAGCATTTT. Translating it yields CASSPTKADRGYSNQPQHF.

The chain has TRBV7-3 and TRBJ2-1, with a weak D call TRBD2 (6 bases). Germline V gene lookup returns CDR1 SGHTA and CDR2 FQGTGA. Trimming took off 2 bases at V and 0 bases at J, with 8 bases between the two ends. The CDR3 is made up of 15 amino acids. The CDR3 loop is CASSLWTISYNEQFF. The DNA for the CDR3 is TGTGCCAGCAGCTTATGGACTATCTCCTACAATGAGCAGTTCTTC. Filled out from reference TRBV7-3 and TRBJ2-1, the complete variable domain reads GAGVSQTPSNKVTEKGKYVELRCDPISGHTALYWYRQSLGQGPEFLIYFQGTGAADDSGLPNDRFFAVRPEGSVSTLKIQRTERGDSAVYLCASSLWTISYNEQFFGPGTRLTVL.

The chain has TRBV5-1 and TRBJ2-7; D remains ambiguous. Trimming left V 0 bases short and J 2 bases short, with 9 bases between. Germline loops: CDR1 SGHRS, CDR2 YFSETQ. CDR3 length: 14 amino acids. CDR3 nucleotides: TGCGCCAGCAGCTTGGTGCACGGGCCCTACGAGCAGTACTTC. It specifies CASSLVHGPYEQYF. The variable domain in full, completed from reference TRBV5-1 and TRBJ2-7, reads KAGVTQTPRYLIKTRGQQVTLSCSPISGHRSVSWYQQTPGQGLQFLFEYFSETQRNKGNFPGRFSGRQFSNSRSEMNVSTLELGDSALYLCASSLVHGPYEQYFGPGTRLTVT.